This TCR beta chain came from a study of blood T cells in healthy people across ages. Researchers isolated at least 7 million PBMCs per sample. Total RNA, at least 6 micrograms per sample, came from PBMCs. Germline V gives CDR1 SNHLY, CDR2 FYNNEI. The CDR3 extends over 13 amino acids. Deletions cut 6 bases from V and 0 bases from J, with 6 bases between. Sample-barcoded 5' priming and a J-beta primer mix drove a second PCR of roughly 7 to 11 cycles. Every single cDNA molecule received a tag from a template-switch adaptor with 12 random nucleotides. TCRdb analysed the 5' RACE reads with MiXCR anew, one entry per CDR3 protein. The sample shows around 1,800,000 distinct CDR3 sequences, roughly two fifths of them seen only once.

The rearrangement joins TRBV2 to TRBJ1-5, with D uncertain. Source material: blood. This TCR derives from a human donor in good health. The CDR3 nucleotides are TGTGCCAGCAGACAGTTTAGCAATCAGCCCCAGCATTTT. It encodes CASRQFSNQPQHF.